This TCR beta chain was sequenced for a study of shared clonotypes between healthy human individuals. On the study more broadly: Aged 18 to 49, the donors were a couple of women and a few men.

Donation came from healthy HIV-negative adults that had no recent acute infections or vaccinations. Between the trimmed V and J ends, which lost 1 base and 2 bases, there was a span of 24 bases. The CDR3 has 19 amino acids. Germline V gives CDR1 GTSNPN, CDR2 SVGIG (reference sequence). Genomic DNA (from each subset) was split evenly across several immunoSEQ plates. The method was immunoSEQ multiplex PCR; TCRdb's version includes in-frame clones alone and lacks a portion of them. In the table there are some 490,000 clones, over 70% of which are singletons. The V call is TRBV30, the J call TRBJ2-1; D perhaps matches TRBD2 (6 bases). This TCR was sampled from a woman aged 40 to 50 in good health. Some clones in this sample may be carry-over from other donors' samples. Sequencing was done on a sample of PBMCs. Here the CDR3 reads CAWSAPGLPNIFPYNEQFF. Here the CDR3 DNA reads TGTGCCTGGAGTGCTCCGGGACTCCCGAATATATTTCCCTACAATGAGCAGTTCTTC.